This TCR beta chain was identified during a study of shared clonotypes between healthy human individuals. Study overall: Three CD4 naive, three CD4 memory, two CD8 naive and one CD8 memory plate were used per donor. Study observations and caveats: Generally, naive subsets came out with larger estimated richness than memory subsets.

Assay used: immunoSEQ multiplex PCR; TCRdb lists only in-frame clones, some missing. There are some 2,000,000 clones in the sample; less than 95% occur only once, and roughly 1.1% lies in the top ten. Naivety among CD8 cells was defined by CD45RO negativity and positive CCR7 selection, thereby excluding terminally differentiated effector memory CD45RA+ cells. Free of recent acute infections or vaccinations, the donors were healthy HIV-negative adults. As for this clone: What it recognizes is unknown.

The CDR3 runs 14 residues. Germline V gene data show CDR1 as MNHEY and CDR2 as SVGAGI. Trimming cost V 2 bases and J 5 bases, with 12 bases left between them. The chain recombines TRBV6-5 with TRBJ1-2; D not resolved. This clonotype was sampled from a man in his late teens or twenties in good health. Sequencing used naive CD8+ T cells sorted from blood. CDR3 in DNA: TGTGCCAGCAGTTACGTCAGCCCTGATTATGGCTACACCTTC. It codes for CASSYVSPDYGYTF.